These 8 T cell receptor beta chains came from one sample sequenced in a study of T cells in Graves' hyperthyroidism and ophthalmopathy (dated by TCRdb to 2018 to 2020). Library creation used multiplex PCR. Instrument used: Illumina HiSeq 2000. TCR beta CDR3 regions were amplified from RNA transcripts. The TCR CDR3 was subjected to a first round of RT-PCR using the HTBI primer set and the Qiagen OneStep RT-PCR kit. TCRdb passed the public sequencing reads through fastp at Q25 and MiXCR, retaining productive beta sequences. Records with the same CDR3 protein are collapsed into one entry carrying the most frequent genes and DNA. The sample table shows about 570,000 distinct CDR3 sequences, and around 42% are seen once. The ten most abundant clones make up around a fifth of the sample. Sequencing was performed on peripheral blood or thyroid tissue (not recorded which). The origin of the receptors is an adult woman with Graves' disease, either hyperthyroidism or ophthalmopathy (not recorded which).

This clonotype came up a few times. The CDR3 bases are TGTGCCATCAGTGAGTCAGACAGCTCCTACGAGCAGTACTTC. Its protein is CAISESDSSYEQYF. The J gene is TRBJ2-7, the V gene TRBV10-3; D possibly corresponds to TRBD1 (5 bases). CDR3 size: 14 residues. The germline V gene encodes CDR1 ENHRY and CDR2 SYGVKD. V shed 0 bases and J shed 0 bases, with 6 bases lying between them.

The chain is built from TRBV24-1 and TRBJ2-5; 9 bases fit TRBD2. Germline loops: CDR1 KGHDR, CDR2 SFDVKD. There are 16 residues in the CDR3. V trimming: 1 base; J trimming: 5 bases; junction bases outside the gene matches: 7. DNA of the CDR3: TGTGCCACCAGTGATTTAGCGGGGGGTAAGAGGGAGACCCAGTACTTC. This gives the protein CATSDLAGGKRETQYF.

This clonotype came up many times. The chain couples TRBV10-3 to TRBJ2-5; 9 positions match TRBD2. Germline V gene lookup returns CDR1 ENHRY and CDR2 SYGVKD. This CDR3 has 12 amino acids. V gave up 10 bases and J gave up 5 bases; unmatched junction bases: 5. Here the CDR3 reads CATRSGGETQYF. The CDR3 DNA follows: TGTGCCACCCGTAGCGGGGGTGAGACCCAGTACTTC.

The chain recombines TRBV6-1 with TRBJ2-7; TRBD1 is a possible D gene (6 bases). The germline V gene has CDR1 MNHNS and CDR2 SASEGT. V was cut by 7 bases and J by 0 bases, with 13 bases left in between. The CDR3 runs 14 residues. The CDR3 DNA reads TGTGCCAGCATTACCACAGGGAGCTCCTACGAGCAGTACTTC. This gives the protein CASITTGSSYEQYF.

The sample holds many counts of this clonotype. The genes are TRBV5-1 and TRBJ1-2; 12 bases map to TRBD1. This CDR3 comprises 16 residues. V gave up 0 bases and J gave up 8 bases; unmatched junction bases: 8. CDR1 is SGHRS, CDR2 YFSETQ, per germline. The DNA of the CDR3 is TGCGCCAGCAGCTTGGACGCGGGACAGGGGGCTGAAGGCTACACCTTC. The encoded protein is CASSLDAGQGAEGYTF. The variable domain in full, completed from reference TRBV5-1 and TRBJ1-2, reads KAGVTQTPRYLIKTRGQQVTLSCSPISGHRSVSWYQQTPGQGLQFLFEYFSETQRNKGNFPGRFSGRQFSNSRSEMNVSTLELGDSALYLCASSLDAGQGAEGYTFGSGTRLTVV.

The chain links TRBV6-2 or TRBV6-3 to TRBJ2-7, with 8 bases that match TRBD2. This CDR3 has 16 amino acids. Germline loops: CDR1 MNHEY, CDR2 SVGEGT. V lost 0 bases and J lost 2; bases outside the gene matches: 6. The CDR3 DNA sequence: TGTGCCAGCAGTTACTCCTTAGCGGGGTATACCTACGAGCAGTACTTC. As protein: CASSYSLAGYTYEQYF.

Points on this clonotype: A junction end diverges from the germline sequence, so it may reflect a read error. J is TRBJ1-4 and V is TRBV15, with D possibly TRBD1 on 6 matching bases. CDR1 and CDR2 (germline): LNHNV, YYDKDF (reference sequence). This CDR3 region has 16 residues. The CDR3 coding sequence is TGTGCCACCAGCAGAGACGGGGGCTCGCGAAATGAAGAACTGTTTTTT. It translates to CATSRDGGSRNEELFF.

Note on this clonotype: A much larger clonotype is one base distant, so this may be a read error. J is TRBJ2-5 and V is TRBV6-1; 9 bases agree with TRBD2. Looked up from germline, CDR1 is MNHNS and CDR2 is SASEGT. CDR3 length: 17 amino acids. Trimming at V came to 6 bases and at J to 5 bases, leaving 16 bases not matched to a gene. The DNA of the CDR3 is TGTGCCAGCAGAAGGAGCGGGGGGAGGATGGTTTGGGAGACCCAGTACTTC. Protein product: CASRRSGGRMVWETQYF.